The T cell receptor beta chain under discussion was sequenced for a study of blood T cell repertoires in COVID-19. V trimming: 7 bases; J trimming: 1 base; junction bases outside the gene matches: 6. The CDR3 sequence is 15 residues long. The V gene's germline CDR1 is MDHEN and CDR2 SYDVKM. The authors' processing: Nucleated cell counts were estimated from reference gene primer amplification. The data were produced by immunoSEQ multiplex PCR, yet TCRdb's version contains in-frame clones alone and is incomplete. Clone size and V and J calls were adopted from that table, with D and trimming inferred from the DNA. The profile covers roughly 30,000 clones, with 90% to 95% appearing a single time and approximately 0.88% taken by the ten largest.

Sequencing was performed on peripheral blood. This receptor was taken from a woman aged 70-85 years with COVID-19, enrolled during active disease. This chain connects TRBV28 to TRBJ2-7, with 11 positions matching TRBD2. The CDR3 region has the DNA TGTGCCAGCACCCCGGGACTAGCGGCTTCCTACGAGCAGTACTTC. Its translation: CASTPGLAASYEQYF. The whole variable domain, remainder taken from reference TRBV28 and TRBJ2-7, is DVKVTQSSRYLVKRTGEKVFLECVQDMDHENMFWYRQDPGLGLRLIYFSYDVKMKEKGDIPEGYSVSREKKERFSLILESASTNQTSMYLCASTPGLAASYEQYFGPGTRLTVT.